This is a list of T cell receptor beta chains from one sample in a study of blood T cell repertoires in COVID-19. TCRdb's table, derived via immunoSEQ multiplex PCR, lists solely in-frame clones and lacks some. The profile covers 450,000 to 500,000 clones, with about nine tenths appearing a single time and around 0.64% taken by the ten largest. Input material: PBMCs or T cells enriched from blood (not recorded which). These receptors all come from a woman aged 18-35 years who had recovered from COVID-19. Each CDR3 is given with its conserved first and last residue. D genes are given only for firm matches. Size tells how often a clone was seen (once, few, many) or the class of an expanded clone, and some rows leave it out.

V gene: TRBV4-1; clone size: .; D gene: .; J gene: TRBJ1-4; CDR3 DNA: TGCGCCAGCAGCCAAGACCTCGGCCCGGGGAGTGAAAAACTGTTTTTT; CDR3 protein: CASSQDLGPGSEKLFF
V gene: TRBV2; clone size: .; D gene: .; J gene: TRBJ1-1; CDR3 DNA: TGTGCCAGCAGTGAAGTAGGGGGCACTGAAGCTTTCTTT; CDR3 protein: CASSEVGGTEAFF
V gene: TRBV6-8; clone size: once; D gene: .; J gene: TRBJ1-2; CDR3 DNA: TGTGCCAGCAGGAACGGGTTGCCTCGCGTCCCCTATGGCTACACCTTC; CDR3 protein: CASRNGLPRVPYGYTF
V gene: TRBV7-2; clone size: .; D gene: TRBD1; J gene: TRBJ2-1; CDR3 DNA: TGTGCCAGCAGGCAAGACAGGGGAATCAATGAGCAGTTCTTC; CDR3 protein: CASRQDRGINEQFF
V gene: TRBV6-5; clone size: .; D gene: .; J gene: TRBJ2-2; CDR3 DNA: TGTGCCAGCAGTTACGGCGGGGCCGCGGGGGAGCTGTTTTTT; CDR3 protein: CASSYGGAAGELFF
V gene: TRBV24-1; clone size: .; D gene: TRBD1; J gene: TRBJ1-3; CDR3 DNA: TGTGCCACCAGTGAGTCGACAGGGCCAGGAAACACCATATATTTT; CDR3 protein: CATSESTGPGNTIYF
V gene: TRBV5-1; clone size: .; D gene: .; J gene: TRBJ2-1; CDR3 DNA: TGCGCCAGCAGCTTTGATGCGGTAGGGGACAATGAGCAGTTCTTC; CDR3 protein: CASSFDAVGDNEQFF
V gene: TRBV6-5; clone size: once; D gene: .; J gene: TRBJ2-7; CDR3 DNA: TGTGCCAGCACACGGGGGCAGGGGGCCTACGAGCAGTACTTC; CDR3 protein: CASTRGQGAYEQYF
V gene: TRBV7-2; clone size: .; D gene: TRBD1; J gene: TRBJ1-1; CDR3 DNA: TGTGCCAGCAGCCGGGACAGGCTTGAAGCTTTCTTT; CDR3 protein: CASSRDRLEAFF
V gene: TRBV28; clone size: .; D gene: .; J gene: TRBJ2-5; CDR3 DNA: TGTGCCAGCCGGGAGACAGCTCAAGAGACCCAGTACTTC; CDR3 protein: CASRETAQETQYF